The source of this TCR beta chain is a study of vaccination and CD4 T cells after COVID-19. Background on the study: Convalescent donors: six male, four female; seven Caucasian, two Asian, one multiracial, two Hispanic. Spike peptides, overlapping and drawn from SARS-CoV-2, HCoV-NL63, HCoV-OC43 and HCoV-229E, were used to stimulate cells. Control cultures were given a CEFX pool, an HIV-1 Nef pool, or no peptide. Overall study findings and caveats: From a median of roughly 21 to 38, SARS-CoV-2-reactive clonotypes increased, though not significantly.

This clonotype was seen only a few times. Its antigen is undetermined. With the Oncomine TCR Beta short-read assay, DNA from cultured CD4+ T cells was sequenced. TCRdb recomputed calls from the PCR reads with MiXCR, one row per CDR3 protein. Counted here are thousands of distinct CDR3 sequences, about 33% occurring once; the ten biggest clones make up roughly two fifths. As for treatment: roughly 10-day PBMC culture with coronavirus spike peptide pools or control peptides (ViraFEST assay). This TCR was recovered from a human donor who had recovered from COVID-19. Specimen: CD4+ T cells from blood, cultured in vitro.

In nucleotides, the CDR3 is TGTGCCAGCAGTAGAGGGGGCGGGGGGCTTGGCGATACGCAGTATTTT. This codes for CASSRGGGGLGDTQYF. The V call is TRBV6-1, the J call TRBJ2-3; TRBD2 is a possible D gene (8 bases). The V and J ends lost 5 bases and 6 bases respectively, with 21 bases between them. CDR3 length: 16 amino acids. Looked up from germline, CDR1 is MNHNS and CDR2 is SASEGT.